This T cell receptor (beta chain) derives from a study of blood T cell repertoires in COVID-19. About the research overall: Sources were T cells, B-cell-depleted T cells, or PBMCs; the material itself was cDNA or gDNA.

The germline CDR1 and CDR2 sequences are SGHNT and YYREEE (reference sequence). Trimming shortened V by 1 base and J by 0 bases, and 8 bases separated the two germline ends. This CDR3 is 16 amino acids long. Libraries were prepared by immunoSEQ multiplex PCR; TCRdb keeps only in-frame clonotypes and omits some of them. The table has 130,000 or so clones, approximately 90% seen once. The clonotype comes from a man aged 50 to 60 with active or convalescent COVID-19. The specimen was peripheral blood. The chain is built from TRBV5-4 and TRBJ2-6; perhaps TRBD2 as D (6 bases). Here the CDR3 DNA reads TGTGCCAGCAGCTTGATCGGGGGCTCTGGGGCCAACGTCCTGACTTTC. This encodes CASSLIGGSGANVLTF.